This T cell receptor (beta chain) was captured in a study of blood T cell repertoires in COVID-19. The overall study: Samples taken during acute and convalescent COVID-19 were collected in the United States, Italy and Spain. Nucleic acid was either cDNA or gDNA, and it came from T cells, B-cell-depleted T cells, or PBMCs.

In the original processing: Estimation of nucleated cell counts relied on the amplification of reference gene primers. Assay used: immunoSEQ multiplex PCR; TCRdb lists only in-frame clones, some missing. For V, J and clone size, that table is used; D and trimming come from the DNA. The data show a few hundred thousand clones, with 75% to 85% seen just once and roughly 5.1% held by the top ten. The length of the CDR3 is 17 residues. Trimming at V came to 3 bases and at J to 1 base, leaving 8 bases not matched to a gene. Germline CDR1 is LNHDA and CDR2 is SQIVND (reference sequence). The origin of this receptor is a woman between 65 and 79 years old with COVID-19, enrolled during active disease. The gene calls are TRBV19 and TRBJ2-3; 9 bases are a match to TRBD2. Material for sequencing was peripheral blood. This CDR3 is CASSIASGVPGTDTQYF. As DNA, the CDR3 is TGTGCCAGTAGTATCGCTAGCGGGGTCCCGGGCACAGATACGCAGTATTTT.